Below, one T cell receptor (beta chain) is given with its context. Time point indicated: after trial treatment. Stated treatment: LDRT plus nivolumab, ipilimumab, low-dose cyclophosphamide and aspirin (RACIN trial). Each eligible patient had an advanced solid tumor, and these tumors lacked tumor-infiltrating lymphocytes. This entry belongs to a study of low-dose radiotherapy and immunotherapy resistance in tumors. At the level of the study: Cohort 1 patients were irradiated with 0.5 Gy fractions every 2 weeks to 6.5 Gy total. For four cycles from cycle 1 day 1, patients took 300 mg oral aspirin daily. Each patient was administered nivolumab intravenously at 240 mg, which was a flat dose, every two weeks, along with intravenous ipilimumab at 1 mg/kg every six weeks.

V lost 4 bases, J lost 0 bases, and 9 bases lay in between. The CDR3 extends over 13 amino acids. Germline V gene lookup returns CDR1 SQVTM and CDR2 ANQGSEA. Alpha- and beta-chain coverage of first-strand cDNA came from TRAV- and TRBV-specific primers. It was with a constant-region primer and a V-primer adapter that TCRs were amplified over roughly 20 PCR cycles. One entry per CDR3 protein, called by TCRdb with MiXCR from the reads. The repertoire holds roughly 40,000 distinct CDR3 sequences, with 25% to 30% as singletons. The source material was PBMCs, sampled after low-dose radiotherapy plus immunotherapy. The chain links TRBV29-1 to TRBJ1-1, with TRBD1 as a possible D gene (5 bases). The TCR was taken from a male donor with prostate cancer. CDR3 protein: CSVVGPMNTEAFF. The DNA of the CDR3 is TGCAGCGTTGTGGGGCCGATGAACACTGAAGCTTTCTTT. Full variable domain (outside the CDR3, taken from reference TRBV29-1 and TRBJ1-1): SAVISQKPSRDICQRGTSLTIQCQVDSQVTMMFWYRQQPGQSLTLIATANQGSEATYESGFVIDKFPISRPNLTFSTLTVSNMSPEDSSIYLCSVVGPMNTEAFFGQGTRLTVV.